This T cell receptor (beta chain) was identified during a study of regulatory T cells in long-lasting Graves disease. TCR beta libraries were built with iRepertoire HTBI primers and Arm-PCR of CDR3 regions. TCRdb reprocessed the multiplex PCR reads via MiXCR and lists one record per CDR3 protein. Of about 470,000 distinct CDR3 sequences detected, 15% appear once; the ten largest clones hold over 15%. This sample's time point: newly diagnosed GD, antithyroid drugs for less than 3 months. PBMC RNA served as the TCR library source. This clonotype was observed many times. Germline is not matched at one junction end, which may reflect a read error. There are 14 residues in the CDR3. Germline loops: CDR1 MNHNS, CDR2 SASEGT. The same sample was also used in a study of T cells in Graves' hyperthyroidism and ophthalmopathy.

This receptor was obtained from a woman aged 25-40 years with Graves disease. The chain uses TRBV6-1 and TRBJ1-2; D unclear. The sample consisted of peripheral blood mononuclear cells (PBMCs), taken at new diagnosis, from a patient treated with antithyroid drugs. In DNA, the CDR3 is TGTGCCAGCAGTGAAGATCTGAGCCAAGCGCAGACGGACTTC. Translating it yields CASSEDLSQAQTDF.